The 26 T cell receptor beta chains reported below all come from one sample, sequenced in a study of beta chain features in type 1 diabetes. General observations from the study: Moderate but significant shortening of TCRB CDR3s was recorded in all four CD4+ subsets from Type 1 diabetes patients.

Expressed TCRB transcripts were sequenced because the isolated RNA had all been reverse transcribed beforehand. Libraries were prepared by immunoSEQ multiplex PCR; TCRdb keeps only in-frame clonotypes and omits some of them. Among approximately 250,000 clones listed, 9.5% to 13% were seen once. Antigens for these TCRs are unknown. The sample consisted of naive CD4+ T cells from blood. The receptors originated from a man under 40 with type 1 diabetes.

The CDR3 region has the DNA TGTGCCAGCACAGGGACAACTGGCCCGAATTCACCCCTCCACTTT. This encodes CASTGTTGPNSPLHF. This sequence joins TRBV6-5 and TRBJ1-6; a possible D gene is TRBD1 (6 bases). This CDR3 is built from 15 residues. With 7 bases removed from V and 7 bases from J, the gap between germline ends came to 17 bases. In germline, CDR1 is MNHEY, CDR2 SVGAGI.

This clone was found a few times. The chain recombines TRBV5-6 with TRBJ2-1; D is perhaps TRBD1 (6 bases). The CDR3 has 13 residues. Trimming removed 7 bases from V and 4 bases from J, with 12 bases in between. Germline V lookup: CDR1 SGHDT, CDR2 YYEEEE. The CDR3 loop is CASAGTLYNEQFF. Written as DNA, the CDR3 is TGTGCCAGCGCCGGGACACTTTACAATGAGCAGTTCTTC.

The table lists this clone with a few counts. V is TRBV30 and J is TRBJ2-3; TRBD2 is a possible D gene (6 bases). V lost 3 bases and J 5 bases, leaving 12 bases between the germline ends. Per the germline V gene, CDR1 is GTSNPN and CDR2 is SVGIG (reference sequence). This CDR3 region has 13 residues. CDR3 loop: CAWSHNGGDTQYF. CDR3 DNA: TGTGCCTGGAGCCATAACGGGGGAGATACGCAGTATTTT.

The CDR3 is CASSPRGGAGVADTQYF. DNA for the CDR3: TGTGCCAGCAGCCCGAGGGGTGGAGCGGGGGTGGCAGATACGCAGTATTTT. V is TRBV9 and J is TRBJ2-3; 8 bases agree with TRBD2. V was clipped by 4 bases and J by 4 bases; unmatched bases: 14. Germline V CDR1 and CDR2: SGDLS, YYNGEE. The CDR3 has 17 residues.

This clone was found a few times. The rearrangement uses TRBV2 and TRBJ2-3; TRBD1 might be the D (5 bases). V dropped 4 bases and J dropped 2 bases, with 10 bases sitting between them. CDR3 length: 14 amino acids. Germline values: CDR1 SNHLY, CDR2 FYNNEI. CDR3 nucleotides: TGTGCCAGCAGTGCCCGACAGCCCACAGATACGCAGTATTTT. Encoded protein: CASSARQPTDTQYF.

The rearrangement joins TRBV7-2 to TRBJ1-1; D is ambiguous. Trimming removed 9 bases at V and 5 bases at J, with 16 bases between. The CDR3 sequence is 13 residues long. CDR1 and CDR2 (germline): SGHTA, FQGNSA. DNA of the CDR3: TGTGCCAGTGAGGAACAGCGGAGAACTGAAGCTTTCTTT. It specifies CASEEQRRTEAFF. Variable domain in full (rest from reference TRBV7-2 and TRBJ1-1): GAGVSQSPSNKVTEKGKDVELRCDPISGHTALYWYRQSLGQGLEFLIYFQGNSAPDKSGLPSDRFSAERTGGSVSTLTIQRTQQEDSAVYLCASEEQRRTEAFFGQGTRLTVV.

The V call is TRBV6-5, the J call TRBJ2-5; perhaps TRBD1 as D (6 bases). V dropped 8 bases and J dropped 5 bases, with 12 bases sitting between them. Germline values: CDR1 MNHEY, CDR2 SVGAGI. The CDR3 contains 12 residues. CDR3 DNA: TGTGCCAGCTCAACAAGGGGGGAGACCCAGTACTTC. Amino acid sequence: CASSTRGETQYF.

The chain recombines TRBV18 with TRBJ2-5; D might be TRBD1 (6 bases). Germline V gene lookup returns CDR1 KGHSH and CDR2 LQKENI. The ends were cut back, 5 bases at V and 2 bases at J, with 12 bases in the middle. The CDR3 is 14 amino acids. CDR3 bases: TGTGCCAGCTCAGGCTGGGACAAGCAAGAGACCCAGTACTTC. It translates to CASSGWDKQETQYF. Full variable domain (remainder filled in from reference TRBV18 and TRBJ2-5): NAGVMQNPRHLVRRRGQEARLRCSPMKGHSHVYWYRQLPEEGLKFMVYLQKENIIDESGMPKERFSAEFPKEGPSILRIQQVVRGDSAAYFCASSGWDKQETQYFGPGTRLLVL.

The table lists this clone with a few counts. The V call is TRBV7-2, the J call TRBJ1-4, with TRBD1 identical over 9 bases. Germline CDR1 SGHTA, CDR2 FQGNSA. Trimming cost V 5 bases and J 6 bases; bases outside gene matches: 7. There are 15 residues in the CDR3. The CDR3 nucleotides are TGTGCCAGCAGCCAACGACAGGGGGTGGATGAAAAACTGTTTTTT. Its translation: CASSQRQGVDEKLFF.

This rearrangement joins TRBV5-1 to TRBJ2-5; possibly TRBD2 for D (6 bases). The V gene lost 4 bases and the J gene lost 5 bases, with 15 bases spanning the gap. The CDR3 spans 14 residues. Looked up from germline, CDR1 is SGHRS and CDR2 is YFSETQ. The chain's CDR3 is CASSPGSGRETQYF. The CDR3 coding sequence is TGCGCCAGCAGCCCCGGTAGCGGCCGGGAGACCCAGTACTTC.

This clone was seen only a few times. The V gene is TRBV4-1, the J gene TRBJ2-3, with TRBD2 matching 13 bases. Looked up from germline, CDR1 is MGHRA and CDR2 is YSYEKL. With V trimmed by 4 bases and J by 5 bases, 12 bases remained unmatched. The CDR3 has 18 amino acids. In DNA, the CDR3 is TGCGCCAGCAGCCCCGGACTAGCGGGGGTCCTTCAGGGAGATACGCAGTATTTT. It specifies CASSPGLAGVLQGDTQYF.

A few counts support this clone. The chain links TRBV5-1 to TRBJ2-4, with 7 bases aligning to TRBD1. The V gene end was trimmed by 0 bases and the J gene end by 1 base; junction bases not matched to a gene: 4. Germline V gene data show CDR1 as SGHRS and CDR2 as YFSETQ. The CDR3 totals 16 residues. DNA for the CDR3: TGCGCCAGCAGCTTGGTAGGGGGCTCGGCCAAAAACATTCAGTACTTC. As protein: CASSLVGGSAKNIQYF.

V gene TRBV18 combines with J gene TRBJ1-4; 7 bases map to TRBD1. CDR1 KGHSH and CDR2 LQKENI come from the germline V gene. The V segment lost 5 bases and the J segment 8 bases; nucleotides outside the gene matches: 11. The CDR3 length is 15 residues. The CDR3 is CASSFRYRGYEKLFF. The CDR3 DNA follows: TGTGCCAGCTCATTCCGGTACAGGGGATACGAAAAACTGTTTTTT.

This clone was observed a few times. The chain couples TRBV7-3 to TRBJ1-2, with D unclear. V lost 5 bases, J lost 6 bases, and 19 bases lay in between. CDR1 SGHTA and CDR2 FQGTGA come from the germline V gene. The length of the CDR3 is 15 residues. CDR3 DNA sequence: TGTGCCAGCAGCCCAATGGGAGCAGGTCAGCATGGCTACACCTTC. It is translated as CASSPMGAGQHGYTF.

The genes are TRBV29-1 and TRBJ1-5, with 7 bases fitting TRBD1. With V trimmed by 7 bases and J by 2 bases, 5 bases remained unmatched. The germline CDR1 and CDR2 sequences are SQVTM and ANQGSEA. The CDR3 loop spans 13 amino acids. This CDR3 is CSAAQGGNQPQHF. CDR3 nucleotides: TGCAGCGCCGCGCAGGGGGGCAATCAGCCCCAGCATTTT.

The CDR3 sequence is CASSLTGGGETQYF. The CDR3 coding sequence is TGTGCCAGCAGCTTGACGGGGGGTGGGGAGACCCAGTACTTC. This chain uses TRBV5-4 with TRBJ2-5; TRBD2 matches 7 bases. The CDR3 sequence is 14 residues long. CDR1 and CDR2 from the germline V gene are SGHNT and YYREEE (reference sequence). V trimming: 1 base; J trimming: 5 bases; junction bases outside the gene matches: 5.

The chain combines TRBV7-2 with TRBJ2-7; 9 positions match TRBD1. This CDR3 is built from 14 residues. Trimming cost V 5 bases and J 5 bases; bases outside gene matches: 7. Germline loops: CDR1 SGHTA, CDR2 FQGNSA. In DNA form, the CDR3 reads TGTGCCAGCAGCCCGTTCGGACAGGGGAACGAGCAGTACTTC. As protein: CASSPFGQGNEQYF.

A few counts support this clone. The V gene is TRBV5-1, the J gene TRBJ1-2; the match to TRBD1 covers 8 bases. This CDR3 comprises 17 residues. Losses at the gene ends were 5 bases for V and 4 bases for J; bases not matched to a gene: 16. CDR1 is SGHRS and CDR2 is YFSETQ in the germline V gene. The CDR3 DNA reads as TGCGCCAGCAGACCCGATCCCGCCGGGACAGGCGGCTATGGCTACACCTTC. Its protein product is CASRPDPAGTGGYGYTF.

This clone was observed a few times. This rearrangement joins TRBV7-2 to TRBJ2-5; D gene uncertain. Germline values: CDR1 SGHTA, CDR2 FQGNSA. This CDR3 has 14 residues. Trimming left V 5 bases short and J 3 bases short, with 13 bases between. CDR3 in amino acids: CASSLTRVEETQYF. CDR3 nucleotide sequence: TGTGCCAGCAGCCTCACCCGGGTAGAAGAGACCCAGTACTTC.

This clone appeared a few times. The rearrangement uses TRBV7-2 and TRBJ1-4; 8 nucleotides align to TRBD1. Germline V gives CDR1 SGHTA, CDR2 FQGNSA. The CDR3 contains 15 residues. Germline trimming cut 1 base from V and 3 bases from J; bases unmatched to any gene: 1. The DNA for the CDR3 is TGTGCCAGCAGCTTAGTGACAGGGGCTAATGAAAAACTGTTTTTT. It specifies CASSLVTGANEKLFF.

CDR3 in DNA: TGTGCCTGGAGCCCCGGACTAGCGGGGGGAGAGACCCAGTACTTC. Residues: CAWSPGLAGGETQYF. This chain uses TRBV30 with TRBJ2-5; 14 bases align to TRBD2. V was pared by 3 bases and J by 4 bases, with 4 bases of the junction left unmatched. Germline CDR1 and CDR2: GTSNPN and SVGIG (reference sequence). The CDR3 has 15 amino acids.

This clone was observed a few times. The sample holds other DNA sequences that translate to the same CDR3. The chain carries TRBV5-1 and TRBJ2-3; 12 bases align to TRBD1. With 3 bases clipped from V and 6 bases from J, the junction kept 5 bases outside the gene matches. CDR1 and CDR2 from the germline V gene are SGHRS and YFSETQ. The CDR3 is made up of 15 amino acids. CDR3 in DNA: TGCGCCAGCAGCTCCGGGACAGGGGGCGCGGATACGCAGTATTTT. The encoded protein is CASSSGTGGADTQYF.

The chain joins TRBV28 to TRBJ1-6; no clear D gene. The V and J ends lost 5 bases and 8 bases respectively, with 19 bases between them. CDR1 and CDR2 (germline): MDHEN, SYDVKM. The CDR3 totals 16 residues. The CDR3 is CASSPFSASGYSPLHF. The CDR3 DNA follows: TGTGCCAGCAGTCCCTTTTCGGCCTCCGGGTATTCACCCCTCCACTTT.

CDR3 protein: CASSPGEGLNTEAFF. The CDR3 nucleotides read TGTGCCAGCAGCCCGGGGGAGGGCCTGAACACTGAAGCTTTCTTT. The V and J genes are TRBV7-9 and TRBJ1-1; D perhaps matches TRBD1 (5 bases). CDR3 length equals 15 residues. V lost 5 bases, J lost 0 bases, and 13 bases lay in between. Looked up from germline, CDR1 is SEHNR and CDR2 is FQNEAQ (reference sequence). Combining the CDR3 with reference TRBV7-9 and TRBJ1-1 gives the whole variable domain DTGVSQNPRHKITKRGQNVTFRCDPISEHNRLYWYRQTLGQGPEFLTYFQNEAQLEKSRLLSDRFSAERPKGSFSTLEIQRTEQGDSAMYLCASSPGEGLNTEAFFGQGTRLTVV.

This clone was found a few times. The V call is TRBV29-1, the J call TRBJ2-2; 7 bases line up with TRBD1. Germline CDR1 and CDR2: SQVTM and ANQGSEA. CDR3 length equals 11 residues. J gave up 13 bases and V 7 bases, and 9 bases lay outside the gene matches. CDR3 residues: CSALWNRGLFF. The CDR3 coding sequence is TGCAGCGCCCTCTGGAACAGGGGGCTGTTTTTT.

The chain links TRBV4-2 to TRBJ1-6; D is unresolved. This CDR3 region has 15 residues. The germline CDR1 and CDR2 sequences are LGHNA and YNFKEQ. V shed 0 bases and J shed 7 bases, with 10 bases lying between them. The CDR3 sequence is CASSQESAGNSPLHF. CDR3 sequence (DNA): TGTGCCAGCAGCCAAGAATCCGCGGGAAATTCACCCCTCCACTTT.